This TCR beta chain stems from a study of blood T cell repertoires in COVID-19. Study details: Samples taken during acute and convalescent COVID-19 were collected in the United States, Italy and Spain.

The CDR3 covers 14 residues. Germline V gene lookup returns CDR1 SGHRS and CDR2 YFSETQ. J lost 9 bases, V lost 0 bases, and 6 bases had no gene match. In the study's own analysis: From reference gene primer amplification, estimates of nucleated cell counts were derived. Clones were read by immunoSEQ multiplex PCR, and TCRdb kept only the in-frame ones, dropping some. V, J and clone size reflect that table, while D and trimming were determined from the DNA. This table holds under 150,000 clones, 85% to 90% found once. V is TRBV5-1 and J is TRBJ2-1, with 7 bases identical to TRBD2. Sequencing input: peripheral blood. This receptor was identified in a man older than 75 with acute or convalescent COVID-19. The CDR3 here is CASSLVAGVSEQFF. In DNA, the CDR3 is TGCGCCAGCAGCTTGGTGGCGGGAGTGAGTGAGCAGTTCTTC.